The 11 T cell receptor beta chains below come from one sample, sequenced in a study of OX40 agonist ivuxolimab in advanced cancers. The data were produced by immunoSEQ multiplex PCR, yet TCRdb's version contains in-frame clones alone and is incomplete. The sample records some 64,000 clones, roughly nine tenths being singletons. The sample here was CD4+ or CD8+ T cells sorted from blood, taken in a trial of the OX40 agonist ivuxolimab. The source is an adult with an advanced solid tumor such as melanoma, head and neck, liver or kidney cancer.

This chain links TRBV4-1 with TRBJ2-1, with D possibly being TRBD1 (6 bases). The V gene lost 0 bases and the J gene lost 3 bases, with 12 bases spanning the gap. Germline CDR1 is MGHRA and CDR2 is YSYEKL. This CDR3 has 16 amino acids. The CDR3 region has the DNA TGCGCCAGCAGCCAAGAACCACAGGGCTACTACAATGAGCAGTTCTTC. It yields the protein CASSQEPQGYYNEQFF.

This chain uses TRBV10-1 with TRBJ2-7, with 8 bases matching TRBD1. Germline V CDR1 and CDR2: WNHNN, SYGVQD (reference sequence). There are 19 residues in the CDR3. Trimming removed 0 bases from V and 0 bases from J; junction bases left unmatched: 13. In DNA form, the CDR3 reads TGCGCCAGCAGTGAGTCGATGGACAGGGATTGGCACTACTCCTACGAGCAGTACTTC. Its translation: CASSESMDRDWHYSYEQYF.

The rearrangement uses TRBV5-1 and TRBJ2-7; the match to TRBD2 covers 8 bases. Germline-derived CDR1 and CDR2 are SGHRS and YFSETQ. Trimming at V came to 7 bases and at J to 4 bases, leaving 13 bases not matched to a gene. CDR3 length equals 15 residues. DNA for the CDR3: TGCGCCAGCCGACCCCGGGGGACTAGTCAATACGAGCAGTACTTC. Encoded protein: CASRPRGTSQYEQYF. Full variable domain (outside the CDR3, taken from reference TRBV5-1 and TRBJ2-7): KAGVTQTPRYLIKTRGQQVTLSCSPISGHRSVSWYQQTPGQGLQFLFEYFSETQRNKGNFPGRFSGRQFSNSRSEMNVSTLELGDSALYLCASRPRGTSQYEQYFGPGTRLTVT.

This chain links TRBV5-1 with TRBJ1-3; 9 bases match TRBD1. Losses at the gene ends were 0 bases for V and 7 bases for J; bases not matched to a gene: 8. The CDR3 extends over 16 amino acids. Germline CDR1 and CDR2: SGHRS and YFSETQ. CDR3 nucleotides: TGCGCCAGCAGCTTGGGAGAACGGACAGGGGCCAACACCATATATTTT. Amino acids: CASSLGERTGANTIYF.

The chain employs TRBV27 and TRBJ2-3; 9 positions agree with TRBD2. J was trimmed by 4 bases and V by 3 bases; bases with no gene match: 11. The CDR3 loop spans 17 amino acids. Germline loops: CDR1 MNHEY, CDR2 SMNVEV (reference sequence). The CDR3 sequence is CASSLGSGGPQADTQYF. Here the CDR3 DNA reads TGTGCCAGCAGTTTGGGTAGCGGGGGCCCTCAGGCAGATACGCAGTATTTT.

The chain couples TRBV6-5 to TRBJ1-2; D uncertain. The germline V gene encodes CDR1 MNHEY and CDR2 SVGAGI. V lost 2 bases and J lost 7, with 11 bases in between. CDR3 length equals 13 residues. The CDR3 sequence is CASSYRQSGGYTF. The CDR3 DNA is TGTGCCAGCAGTTACCGGCAGTCCGGTGGCTACACCTTC.

This clone has only one observation. V gene TRBV7-8 combines with J gene TRBJ1-6; no reliable D call. CDR1 is SGHVS and CDR2 is FQNEAQ in the germline V gene. Trimming shortened V by 1 base and J by 10 bases, and 8 bases separated the two germline ends. The CDR3 extends over 13 amino acids. The CDR3 nucleotides read TGTGCCAGCAGCTTAGAGGAGGTCTCACCCCTCCACTTT. It codes for CASSLEEVSPLHF.

The chain joins TRBV6-1 to TRBJ1-6, with 11 bases that match TRBD1. Germline CDR1 is MNHNS and CDR2 is SASEGT. After removal of 0 bases from V and 10 bases from J, the junction contained 5 bases not matched to a gene. This CDR3 has 16 residues. DNA of the CDR3: TGTGCCAGCAGTGAAGCTACCGGGACAGGGGGGTCACCCCTCCACTTT. Translating it yields CASSEATGTGGSPLHF.

Only a few counts were recorded for this clone. The chain recombines TRBV7-2 with TRBJ1-4, with D hard to call. Trimming removed 3 bases at V and 8 bases at J, with 10 bases between. Germline CDR1 SGHTA, CDR2 FQGNSA. This CDR3 is 13 amino acids long. The CDR3 here is CASSFNGREKLFF. The CDR3 nucleotides are TGTGCCAGCAGCTTCAACGGGAGGGAAAAACTGTTTTTT.

The chain combines TRBV7-2 with TRBJ1-2, with D maybe TRBD1 (5 bases). Deletions cut 4 bases from V and 5 bases from J, with 14 bases between. CDR1 is SGHTA and CDR2 is FQGNSA in the germline V gene. The CDR3 length is 14 residues. The CDR3 DNA follows: TGTGCCAGCAGCTCTCAAACGGGGGGGTATGGCTACACCTTC. Protein: CASSSQTGGYGYTF. The full variable domain, its missing parts supplied by reference TRBV7-2 and TRBJ1-2, is GAGVSQSPSNKVTEKGKDVELRCDPISGHTALYWYRQSLGQGLEFLIYFQGNSAPDKSGLPSDRFSAERTGGSVSTLTIQRTQQEDSAVYLCASSSQTGGYGYTFGSGTRLTVV.

The chain links TRBV5-6 to TRBJ1-2, with 10 bases matching TRBD1. The V gene end was trimmed by 4 bases and the J gene end by 3 bases; junction bases not matched to a gene: 3. From germline, CDR1 is SGHDT and CDR2 YYEEEE. The CDR3 sequence is 14 residues long. As DNA, the CDR3 is TGTGCCAGCAGCGCGGGACAGGGGTACTATGGCTACACCTTC. Its protein product is CASSAGQGYYGYTF.